The 18 T cell receptor beta chains below come from one sample, sequenced in a study of T-cell reconstitution after alpha-beta-depleted transplantation in children. A TCRbeta library incorporating unique molecular identifiers was prepared. From the PCR reads, TCRdb called clonotypes with MiXCR, one entry per CDR3 protein. The sample has 100,000 to 130,000 distinct CDR3 sequences; around 6.4% are singletons. The specimen was PBMCs, mostly from graft donor cells, collected 360 days after TCRalphabeta/CD19-depleted stem cell transplant. The receptors derive from a male patient aged 2-15 years who had a stem cell transplant for acute lymphoblastic leukemia, so the T cells may come from the graft donor.

The genes are TRBV12-5 and TRBJ2-7; 8 bases align to TRBD1. CDR3 size: 16 residues. The junction had 10 bases not matched to a gene; V was cut back by 4 bases and J by 2 bases. Germline V CDR1 and CDR2: LGHNT, FRNRAP. The CDR3 nucleotides are TGTGCTAGTGGTTCCTTGGGACAGGTTACCACCTACGAGCAGTACTTC. This translates into CASGSLGQVTTYEQYF.

This clonotype was detected ten times or more. The J gene is TRBJ2-1, the V gene TRBV25-1, with unresolved D. The CDR3 spans 11 residues. Germline assignment: CDR1 MGHDK and CDR2 SYGVNS. Between the trimmed V and J ends, which lost 5 bases and 7 bases, there was a span of 6 bases. The CDR3 here is CASSRVNEQFF. Here the CDR3 DNA reads TGTGCCAGCAGTCGCGTAAATGAGCAGTTCTTC.

This clonotype was seen ten or more times. The gene calls are TRBV5-1 and TRBJ2-1; D is possibly TRBD1 (5 bases). The CDR3 is 11 amino acids. Germline CDR1 and CDR2: SGHRS and YFSETQ. V lost 2 bases to trimming and J lost 9 bases, with 6 bases between them. The CDR3 sequence is CASSLRGEQFF. CDR3 nucleotide sequence: TGCGCCAGCAGCTTAAGGGGTGAGCAGTTCTTC. The entire variable domain, with the rest obtained from reference TRBV5-1 and TRBJ2-1, is as follows: KAGVTQTPRYLIKTRGQQVTLSCSPISGHRSVSWYQQTPGQGLQFLFEYFSETQRNKGNFPGRFSGRQFSNSRSEMNVSTLELGDSALYLCASSLRGEQFFGPGTRLTVL.

Only a few counts were recorded for this clonotype. The chain uses TRBV6-5 and TRBJ2-5; TRBD1 matches at 9 bases. The CDR3 sequence is 12 residues long. The junction had 2 bases not matched to a gene; V was cut back by 6 bases and J by 6 bases. Germline V gene data show CDR1 as MNHEY and CDR2 as SVGAGI. The CDR3 coding sequence is TGTGCCAGCAGGACAGGGGGGAAGACCCAGTACTTC. Amino acids: CASRTGGKTQYF.

V usage is TRBV20-1 and J usage is TRBJ1-5, with D possibly matching TRBD1 (5 bases). CDR3 length: 13 residues. The V gene lost 6 bases and the J gene lost 5 bases, with 14 bases spanning the gap. Germline values: CDR1 DFQATT, CDR2 SNEGSKA (reference sequence). CDR3 loop: CSASGERYQPQHF. DNA of the CDR3: TGCAGTGCCTCGGGGGAGAGGTATCAGCCCCAGCATTTT.

V and J are TRBV9 and TRBJ1-6; D is undetermined. Trimming left V 4 bases short and J 10 bases short, with 12 bases between. The CDR3 extends over 13 amino acids. CDR1 SGDLS and CDR2 YYNGEE come from the germline V gene. CDR3 in DNA: TGTGCCAGCAGCTTCCGTCACGGATCACCCCTCCACTTT. It codes for CASSFRHGSPLHF.

This clonotype was picked up many times. The chain recombines TRBV7-9 with TRBJ2-7, with 7 bases matching TRBD1. With 4 bases clipped from V and 5 bases from J, the junction kept 2 bases outside the gene matches. The germline gives CDR1 SEHNR, CDR2 FQNEAQ (reference sequence). The length of the CDR3 is 12 residues. CDR3 region: CASSSGGHEQYF. CDR3 nucleotide sequence: TGTGCCAGCAGCTCAGGGGGTCACGAGCAGTACTTC.

Points on this clonotype: At one of its ends the junction is not consistent with the germline gene, which may arise from a read error. The chain has TRBV5-1 and TRBJ2-5, with 8 bases lining up with TRBD2. CDR3 length equals 14 residues. From germline, CDR1 is SGHRS and CDR2 YFSETQ. The CDR3 coding sequence is TGCGCCAGCAGCCGGGGGATTAGCGGGGAGAGCCAGTACTTC. Translation: CASSRGISGESQYF.

A few counts support this clonotype. This chain links TRBV9 with TRBJ2-7; 9 bases match TRBD1. J gave up 5 bases and V 5 bases, and 2 bases lay outside the gene matches. There are 12 residues in the CDR3. CDR1 and CDR2 (germline): SGDLS, YYNGEE. The CDR3 sequence: CASRTGGNEQYF. The CDR3 DNA reads TGTGCCAGCAGGACAGGGGGAAACGAGCAGTACTTC.

This clonotype was seen more than once but under ten times. One end of the junction fails to match germline, which may point to a read error. V is TRBV7-8 and J is TRBJ2-7; D perhaps matches TRBD2 (6 bases). CDR3 length: 12 amino acids. Germline CDR1 is SGHVS and CDR2 is FQNEAQ. CDR3 coding DNA: TGTGCCAGCAGCTTAGGACGGGGAGGTGAACACTTC. Translation: CASSLGRGGEHF. The full variable domain, with the rest looked up from reference TRBV7-8 and TRBJ2-7, is GAGVSQSPRYKVAKRGQDVALRCDPISGHVSLFWYQQALGQGPEFLTYFQNEAQLDKSGLPSDRFFAERPEGSVSTLKIQRTQQEDSAVYLCASSLGRGGEHFGPGTRLTVT.

This clonotype appeared a few times. V gene TRBV20-1 combines with J gene TRBJ2-1; a possible D gene is TRBD2 (6 bases). Germline V gives CDR1 DFQATT, CDR2 SNEGSKA (reference sequence). The CDR3 is made up of 14 amino acids. The DNA for the CDR3 is TGCAGCGCCACCTTCGGCGGGGTTTACAATGAGCAGTTCTTC. Translating gives CSATFGGVYNEQFF.

This clonotype was detected ten times or more. The chain is built from TRBV12-3 or TRBV12-4 and TRBJ2-3; D is ambiguous. Trimming shortened V by 3 bases and J by 6 bases, and 10 bases separated the two germline ends. The CDR3 has 13 residues. The CDR3 sequence: CASSFNYVDTQYF. The CDR3 DNA reads as TGTGCCAGCAGTTTCAACTATGTGGATACGCAGTATTTT.

This chain connects TRBV4-1 to TRBJ2-7; 7 nucleotides match TRBD1. The CDR3 runs to 13 residues. Germline CDR1 is MGHRA and CDR2 is YSYEKL. The ends lost 3 bases at V and 6 bases at J; junction bases unmatched: 5. CDR3 nucleotide sequence: TGCGCCAGCAGCCATCCGACAGGGAGCGAGCAGTACTTC. This gives the protein CASSHPTGSEQYF.

This clonotype has ten or more counts. The CDR3 bases are TGCGCCAGCAGCCAAGAGTCCTGGACGGAGCAGTTCTTC. Amino acid sequence: CASSQESWTEQFF. The chain joins TRBV4-3 to TRBJ2-1; D uncertain. Trimming pared 0 bases from V and 10 bases from J, leaving 10 bases between. The CDR3 has 13 amino acids. Germline loops: CDR1 LGHNA, CDR2 YSLEER.

The V and J genes are TRBV6-5 and TRBJ2-7; D uncertain. CDR3 length: 12 amino acids. V gave up 0 bases and J gave up 5 bases, with 5 bases separating them. Germline assignment: CDR1 MNHEY and CDR2 SVGAGI. CDR3 sequence (DNA): TGTGCCAGCAGTTACTCTGGGGACGAGCAGTACTTC. Its protein is CASSYSGDEQYF.

This clonotype was detected a few times. The CDR3 nucleotides read TGTGCCAGCAGCAAAGCGCAGGGTGGCTACACCTTC. Amino acid sequence: CASSKAQGGYTF. This chain uses TRBV21-1 with TRBJ1-2. TRBV21-1 is given as a pseudogene. The CDR3 is made up of 12 amino acids.

This chain joins TRBV4-3 and TRBJ2-2; D possibly corresponds to TRBD1 (6 bases). The CDR3 runs 15 residues. The germline CDR1 and CDR2 sequences are LGHNA and YSLEER. The V end was cut by 1 base, the J end by 3 bases, with 9 bases between. CDR3 loop: CASSQAGDHTGELFF. DNA for the CDR3: TGCGCCAGCAGCCAAGCAGGGGACCACACCGGGGAGCTGTTTTTT.

This clonotype has more than one count but fewer than ten. This rearrangement joins TRBV4-2 to TRBJ1-4; D gene unclear. V was pared by 0 bases and J by 1 base, with 9 bases between. Germline V gives CDR1 LGHNA, CDR2 YNFKEQ. This CDR3 is 16 amino acids long. CDR3 protein: CASSQDHGETNEKLFF. The DNA of the CDR3 is TGTGCCAGCAGCCAAGATCATGGGGAAACTAATGAAAAACTGTTTTTT.